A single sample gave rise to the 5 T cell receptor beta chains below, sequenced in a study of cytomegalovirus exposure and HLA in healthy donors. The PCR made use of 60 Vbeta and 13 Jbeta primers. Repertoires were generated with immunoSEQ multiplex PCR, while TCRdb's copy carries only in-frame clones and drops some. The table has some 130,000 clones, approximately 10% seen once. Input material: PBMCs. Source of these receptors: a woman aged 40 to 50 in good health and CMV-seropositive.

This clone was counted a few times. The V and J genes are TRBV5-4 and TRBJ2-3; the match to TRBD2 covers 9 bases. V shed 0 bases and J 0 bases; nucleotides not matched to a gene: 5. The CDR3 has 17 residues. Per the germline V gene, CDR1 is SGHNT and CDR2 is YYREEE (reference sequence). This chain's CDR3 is CASSLDGTSHSTDTQYF. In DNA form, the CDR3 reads TGTGCCAGCAGCTTGGATGGGACTAGCCATAGCACAGATACGCAGTATTTT.

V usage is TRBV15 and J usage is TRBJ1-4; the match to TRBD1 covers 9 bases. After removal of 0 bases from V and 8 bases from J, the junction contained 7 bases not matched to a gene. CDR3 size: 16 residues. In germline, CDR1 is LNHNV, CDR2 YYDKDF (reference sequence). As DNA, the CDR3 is TGTGCCACCAGCAGAGAGGACAGGGGAGACGGCGAAAAACTGTTTTTT. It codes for CATSREDRGDGEKLFF.

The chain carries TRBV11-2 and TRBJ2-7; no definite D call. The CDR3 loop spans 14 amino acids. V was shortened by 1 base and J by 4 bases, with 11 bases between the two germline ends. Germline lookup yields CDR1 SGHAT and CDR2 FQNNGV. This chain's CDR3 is CASSLGGLVYEQYF. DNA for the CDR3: TGTGCCAGCAGCTTAGGAGGCCTAGTGTACGAGCAGTACTTC.

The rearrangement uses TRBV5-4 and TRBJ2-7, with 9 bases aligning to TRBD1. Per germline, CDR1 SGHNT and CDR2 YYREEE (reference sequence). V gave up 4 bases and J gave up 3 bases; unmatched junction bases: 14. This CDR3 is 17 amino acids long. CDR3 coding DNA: TGTGCCAGCAGCCACGGACAGGGGCCTATGGGGGGCTACGAGCAGTACTTC. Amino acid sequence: CASSHGQGPMGGYEQYF.

The CDR3 sequence: CASSPREGTGELFF. The CDR3 bases are TGTGCCAGCAGTCCCAGGGAGGGCACCGGGGAGCTGTTTTTT. V gene TRBV2 combines with J gene TRBJ2-2, with 7 bases fitting TRBD2. V was clipped by 5 bases and J by 4 bases; unmatched bases: 4. Germline V lookup: CDR1 SNHLY, CDR2 FYNNEI. The CDR3 spans 14 residues.